A single sample is the source of the 22 T cell receptor beta chains below, sequenced in a study of blood T cell repertoires in COVID-19. This table comes from immunoSEQ multiplex PCR, and its TCRdb copy is limited to in-frame clones, with some not included. The repertoire holds around 310,000 clones, with around 89% as singletons. Input material: PBMCs or T cells enriched from blood (not recorded which). Receptor source: a woman between 40 and 50 years old who had recovered from COVID-19.

The chain employs TRBV19 and TRBJ1-2; 9 bases are shared with TRBD1. The germline CDR1 and CDR2 sequences are LNHDA and SQIVND (reference sequence). This CDR3 contains 16 residues. V trimming: 0 bases; J trimming: 6 bases; junction bases outside the gene matches: 8. The CDR3 coding sequence is TGTGCCAGTAGTATAGACGGGACAGGGTACAAAAATGGCTACACCTTC. Its protein is CASSIDGTGYKNGYTF.

The chain uses TRBV2 and TRBJ1-2, with a tentative D call TRBD1 (6 bases). Germline V CDR1 and CDR2: SNHLY, FYNNEI. Between the trimmed V and J ends, which lost 6 bases and 2 bases, there was a span of 13 bases. The CDR3 covers 14 residues. CDR3 residues: CASRLTGQNYGYTF. The CDR3 DNA is TGTGCCAGCAGGCTAACCGGACAGAACTATGGCTACACCTTC. Looking up the rest from reference TRBV2 and TRBJ1-2 gives the full variable domain: EPEVTQTPSHQVTQMGQEVILRCVPISNHLYFYWYRQILGQKVEFLVSFYNNEISEKSEIFDDQFSVERPDGSNFTLKIRSTKLEDSAMYFCASRLTGQNYGYTFGSGTRLTVV.

The sample holds one count of this clone. The CDR3 sequence is CASSPEGTGLDEQYF. DNA of the CDR3: TGTGCCAGCAGCCCAGAAGGGACAGGGTTGGACGAGCAGTACTTC. The chain joins TRBV11-2 to TRBJ2-7; 9 nucleotides agree with TRBD1. V was clipped by 5 bases and J by 5 bases; unmatched bases: 10. CDR3 length: 15 residues. Germline CDR1 SGHAT, CDR2 FQNNGV.

The chain employs TRBV28 and TRBJ1-2; 10 bases align to TRBD1. CDR1 MDHEN and CDR2 SYDVKM come from the germline V gene. The length of the CDR3 is 14 residues. Trimming removed 5 bases from V and 4 bases from J; junction bases left unmatched: 4. CDR3 DNA: TGTGCCAGCAGTATTGACAGGGGGCTCTATGGCTACACCTTC. Translating it yields CASSIDRGLYGYTF.

This chain links TRBV7-2 with TRBJ2-3, with D possibly TRBD1 on 6 matching bases. The germline CDR1 and CDR2 sequences are SGHTA and FQGNSA. The germline V and J ends were trimmed by 5 bases and 7 bases, with 13 bases remaining between them. The CDR3 runs to 13 residues. CDR3 loop: CASSGDRKNTQYF. Here the CDR3 DNA reads TGTGCCAGCAGCGGAGACAGGAAAAATACGCAGTATTTT. The complete variable domain, with remaining parts taken from reference TRBV7-2 and TRBJ2-3, reads GAGVSQSPSNKVTEKGKDVELRCDPISGHTALYWYRQSLGQGLEFLIYFQGNSAPDKSGLPSDRFSAERTGGSVSTLTIQRTQQEDSAVYLCASSGDRKNTQYFGPGTRLTVL.

V gene TRBV23-1 combines with J gene TRBJ2-7; maybe TRBD1 (6 bases). TRBV23-1 is classed as an ORF, of uncertain function. The CDR3 contains 16 residues. Deletions cut 4 bases from V and 2 bases from J, with 18 bases between. The CDR3 loop reads CASSPNSTGYAYEQYF. In nucleotides, the CDR3 is TGCGCCAGCAGTCCCAATTCCACAGGGTACGCCTACGAGCAGTACTTC.

The chain employs TRBV4-3 and TRBJ1-4, with D possibly matching TRBD1 (5 bases). From germline, CDR1 is LGHNA and CDR2 YSLEER. The CDR3 contains 16 residues. Trimming removed 4 bases at V and 7 bases at J, with 19 bases between. DNA of the CDR3: TGCGCCAGCAGCCGTCCAGAAGGGGCGCCCAGTGAAAAACTGTTTTTT. It specifies CASSRPEGAPSEKLFF.

The chain employs TRBV6-1 and TRBJ1-5; D might be TRBD1 (6 bases). There are 15 residues in the CDR3. V shed 2 bases and J shed 0 bases, with 8 bases lying between them. Per the germline V gene, CDR1 is MNHNS and CDR2 is SASEGT. The CDR3 bases are TGTGCCAGCAGTGAACGGGGGGCTAGCAATCAGCCCCAGCATTTT. As protein: CASSERGASNQPQHF.

This chain links TRBV6-2 or TRBV6-3 with TRBJ2-3; 8 bases line up with TRBD2. Germline values: CDR1 MNHEY, CDR2 SVGEGT. J gave up 1 base and V 2 bases, and 5 bases lay outside the gene matches. This CDR3 spans 16 amino acids. This CDR3 reads CASSYPSGSRTDTQYF. The CDR3 bases are TGTGCCAGCAGTTACCCTAGCGGGTCTCGCACAGATACGCAGTATTTT.

The genes are TRBV5-6 and TRBJ2-1; tentative D call: TRBD2 (6 bases). Trimming removed 3 bases from V and 4 bases from J, with 11 bases in between. The germline V gene has CDR1 SGHDT and CDR2 YYEEEE. CDR3 size: 14 residues. This CDR3 is CASSSTGRYNEQFF. The CDR3 DNA follows: TGTGCCAGCAGCTCTACCGGGAGATACAATGAGCAGTTCTTC.

V is TRBV7-2 and J is TRBJ1-1; 7 nucleotides match TRBD1. With V trimmed by 6 bases and J by 0 bases, 7 bases remained unmatched. CDR1 and CDR2 (germline): SGHTA, FQGNSA. This CDR3 has 15 amino acids. The chain's CDR3 is CASSSQGLLNTEAFF. As DNA, the CDR3 is TGTGCCAGCAGTTCACAGGGGCTCTTGAACACTGAAGCTTTCTTT.

This rearrangement joins TRBV20-1 to TRBJ1-2, with D unclear. V gave up 3 bases and J gave up 3 bases, with 11 bases separating them. Germline V lookup: CDR1 DFQATT, CDR2 SNEGSKA (reference sequence). The length of the CDR3 is 13 residues. The CDR3 nucleotides read TGCAGTGCTAGTCAGTTGCGGGACTATGGCTACACCTTC. Translated: CSASQLRDYGYTF.

The CDR3 bases are TGTGCCAGCAGTTTATCGCGGCAGGGAGGCGAGACCCAGTACTTC. It is translated as CASSLSRQGGETQYF. V is TRBV27 and J is TRBJ2-5, with D possibly TRBD2 on 6 matching bases. The CDR3 is 15 residues long. Looked up from germline, CDR1 is MNHEY and CDR2 is SMNVEV (reference sequence). V was clipped by 0 bases and J by 5 bases, with 13 bases between them.

The V call is TRBV7-8, the J call TRBJ2-7; D may be TRBD1 (5 bases). This CDR3 has 16 residues. Trimming pared 4 bases from V and 0 bases from J, leaving 16 bases between. Per the germline V gene, CDR1 is SGHVS and CDR2 is FQNEAQ. In DNA form, the CDR3 reads TGTGCCAGCAGCTCAGGGCCCCGTGACACCTCCTACGAGCAGTACTTC. Protein product: CASSSGPRDTSYEQYF.

V gene TRBV3-1 (or the pseudogene TRBV3-2) combines with J gene TRBJ1-5, with TRBD1 as a possible D gene (6 bases). The CDR3 is 14 residues long. Germline CDR1 LGHDT, CDR2 YNNKEL (reference sequence). Trimming stripped 3 bases from V and 9 bases from J, with 15 bases between. For the CDR3, the DNA is TGTGCCAGCAGCCATGGACAGCCAAATAGGCCCCAGCATTTT. Residues: CASSHGQPNRPQHF.

The gene calls are TRBV7-6 and TRBJ2-1; TRBD2 agrees at 7 bases. The CDR3 contains 17 residues. Germline V gives CDR1 SGHVS, CDR2 FNYEAQ. Trimming cost V 5 bases and J 2 bases; bases outside gene matches: 12. CDR3 protein: CASSIGLWRGTYNEQFF. For the CDR3, the DNA is TGTGCCAGCAGCATAGGGCTATGGCGGGGGACCTACAATGAGCAGTTCTTC. Full variable domain (remainder filled in from reference TRBV7-6 and TRBJ2-1): GAGVSQSPRYKVTKRGQDVALRCDPISGHVSLYWYRQALGQGPEFLTYFNYEAQQDKSGLPNDRFSAERPEGSISTLTIQRTEQRDSAMYRCASSIGLWRGTYNEQFFGPGTRLTVL.

The J gene is TRBJ2-2, the V gene TRBV2; no clear D gene. The germline V gene has CDR1 SNHLY and CDR2 FYNNEI. V was shortened by 7 bases and J by 2 bases, with 14 bases between the two germline ends. The CDR3 extends over 15 amino acids. This CDR3 is CASTEIRYNTGELFF. The CDR3 DNA reads TGTGCCAGCACGGAGATCCGTTATAACACCGGGGAGCTGTTTTTT.

This chain's CDR3 is CASSYSPDREGYTF. DNA for the CDR3: TGTGCCAGCAGTTACTCCCCGGACAGGGAAGGCTACACCTTC. The rearrangement joins TRBV6-6 to TRBJ1-2, with 8 bases lining up with TRBD1. V lost 0 bases, J lost 8 bases, and 5 bases stayed unmatched. Per germline, CDR1 MNHNY and CDR2 SVGAGI (reference sequence). This CDR3 comprises 14 residues.

This chain connects TRBV29-1 to TRBJ2-1, with D maybe TRBD2 (6 bases). The germline gives CDR1 SQVTM, CDR2 ANQGSEA. The CDR3 spans 15 residues. V was shortened by 5 bases and J by 4 bases, with 18 bases between the two germline ends. For the CDR3, the DNA is TGCAGCGTTCTAAGAGGCGGGGAGGCTTACAATGAGCAGTTCTTC. It codes for CSVLRGGEAYNEQFF.

This rearrangement joins TRBV7-9 to TRBJ2-2; D unclear. Germline values: CDR1 SEHNR, CDR2 FQNEAQ (reference sequence). Trimming left V 3 bases short and J 4 bases short, with 12 bases between. The CDR3 spans 15 residues. CDR3 protein: CASSFFTTVTGELFF. As DNA, the CDR3 is TGTGCCAGCAGCTTTTTCACAACAGTCACCGGGGAGCTGTTTTTT.

The V gene is TRBV11-3, the J gene TRBJ2-7; tentative D call: TRBD1 (5 bases). CDR3 size: 12 residues. Per germline, CDR1 SGHNT and CDR2 YENEEA. The CDR3 loop is CAGPLNPHEQYF. The DNA of the CDR3 is TGTGCGGGGCCCCTAAATCCCCACGAGCAGTACTTC. Using reference TRBV11-3 and TRBJ2-7 for the parts outside the CDR3, the full variable domain is EAGVVQSPRYKIIEKKQPVAFWCNPISGHNTLYWYLQNLGQGPELLIRYENEEAVDDSQLPKDRFSAERLKGVDSTLKIQPAELGDSAVYLCAGPLNPHEQYFGPGTRLTVT.

V and J are TRBV5-1 and TRBJ2-7; TRBD1 aligns across 10 bases. The germline CDR1 and CDR2 sequences are SGHRS and YFSETQ. With 4 bases clipped from V and 6 bases from J, the junction kept 7 bases outside the gene matches. This CDR3 has 14 amino acids. CDR3 loop: CASSQDRGSAEQYF. Written as DNA, the CDR3 is TGCGCCAGCAGCCAGGACAGGGGGTCCGCCGAGCAGTACTTC.